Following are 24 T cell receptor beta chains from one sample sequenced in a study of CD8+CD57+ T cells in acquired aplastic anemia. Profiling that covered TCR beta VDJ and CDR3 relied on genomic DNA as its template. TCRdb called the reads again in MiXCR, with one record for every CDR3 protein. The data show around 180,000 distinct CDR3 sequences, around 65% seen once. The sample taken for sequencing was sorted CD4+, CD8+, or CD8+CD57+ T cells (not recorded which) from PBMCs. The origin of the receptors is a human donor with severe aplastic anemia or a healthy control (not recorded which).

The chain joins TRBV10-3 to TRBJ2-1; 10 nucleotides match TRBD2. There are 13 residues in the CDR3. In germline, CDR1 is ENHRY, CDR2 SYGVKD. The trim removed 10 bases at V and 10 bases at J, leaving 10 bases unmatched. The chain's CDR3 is CATQGTSAGEQFF. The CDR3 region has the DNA TGTGCCACCCAGGGGACTAGCGCTGGCGAGCAGTTCTTC.

The CDR3 DNA sequence: TGTGCCAGCGGGCCTGAAGCTTTCTTT. Translation: CASGPEAFF. This chain links TRBV12-3 or TRBV12-4 with TRBJ1-1; D is uncertain. The ends were cut back, 8 bases at V and 6 bases at J, with 4 bases in the middle. CDR3 size: 9 residues.

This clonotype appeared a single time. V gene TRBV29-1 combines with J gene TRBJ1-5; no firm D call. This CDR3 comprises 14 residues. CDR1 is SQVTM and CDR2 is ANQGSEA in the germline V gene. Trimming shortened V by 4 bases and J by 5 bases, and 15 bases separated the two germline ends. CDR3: CSVVVGGLDQPQHF. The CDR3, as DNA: TGCAGCGTTGTAGTCGGAGGGCTTGATCAGCCCCAGCATTTT.

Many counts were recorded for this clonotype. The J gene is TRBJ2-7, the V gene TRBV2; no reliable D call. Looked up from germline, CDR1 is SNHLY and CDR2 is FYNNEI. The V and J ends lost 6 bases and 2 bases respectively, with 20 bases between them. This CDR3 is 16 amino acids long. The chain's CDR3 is CASSVSLTPDAYEQYF. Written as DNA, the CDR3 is TGTGCCAGCAGCGTGAGTTTGACCCCGGATGCCTACGAGCAGTACTTC.

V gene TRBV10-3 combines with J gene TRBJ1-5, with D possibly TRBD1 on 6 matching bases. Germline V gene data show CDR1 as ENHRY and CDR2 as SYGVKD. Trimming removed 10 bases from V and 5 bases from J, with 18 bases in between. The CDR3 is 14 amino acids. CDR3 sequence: CASGTDSSDQPQHF. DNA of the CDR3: TGTGCCAGCGGTACGGACAGCTCAGATCAGCCCCAGCATTTT.

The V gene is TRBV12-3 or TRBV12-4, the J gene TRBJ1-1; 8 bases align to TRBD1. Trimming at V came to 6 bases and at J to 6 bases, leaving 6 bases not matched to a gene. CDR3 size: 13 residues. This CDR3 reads CASSVTGGPEAFF. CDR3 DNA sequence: TGTGCCAGCAGCGTAACAGGGGGTCCTGAAGCTTTCTTT.

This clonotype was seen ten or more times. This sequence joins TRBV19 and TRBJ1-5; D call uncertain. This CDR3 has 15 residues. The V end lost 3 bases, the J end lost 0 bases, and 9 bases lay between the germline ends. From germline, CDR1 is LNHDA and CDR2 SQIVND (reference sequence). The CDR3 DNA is TGTGCCAGTAGTATCACGGGCTTTAGCAATCAGCCCCAGCATTTT. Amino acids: CASSITGFSNQPQHF.

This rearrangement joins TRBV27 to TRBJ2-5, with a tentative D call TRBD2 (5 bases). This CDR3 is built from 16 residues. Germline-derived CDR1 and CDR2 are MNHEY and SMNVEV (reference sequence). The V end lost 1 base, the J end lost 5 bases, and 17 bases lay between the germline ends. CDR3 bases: TGTGCCAGCAGTTTATTCCCTAGCTCGAGTCCCGAGACCCAGTACTTC. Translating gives CASSLFPSSSPETQYF.

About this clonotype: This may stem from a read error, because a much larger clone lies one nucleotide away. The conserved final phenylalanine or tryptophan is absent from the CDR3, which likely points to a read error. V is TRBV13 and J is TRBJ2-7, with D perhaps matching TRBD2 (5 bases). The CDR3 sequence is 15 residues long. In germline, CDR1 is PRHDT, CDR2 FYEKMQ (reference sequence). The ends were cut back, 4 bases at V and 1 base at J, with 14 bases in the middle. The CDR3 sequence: CASSSADGGSYEQYL. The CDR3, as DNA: TGTGCCAGCAGCTCGGCGGACGGAGGATCCTACGAGCAGTACCTC.

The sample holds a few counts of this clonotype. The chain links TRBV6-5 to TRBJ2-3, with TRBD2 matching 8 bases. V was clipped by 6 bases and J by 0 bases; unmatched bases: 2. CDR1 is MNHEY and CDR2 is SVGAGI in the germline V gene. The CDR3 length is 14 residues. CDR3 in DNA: TGTGCCAGCAGCTCGGGGGGGAGCACAGATACGCAGTATTTT. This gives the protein CASSSGGSTDTQYF.

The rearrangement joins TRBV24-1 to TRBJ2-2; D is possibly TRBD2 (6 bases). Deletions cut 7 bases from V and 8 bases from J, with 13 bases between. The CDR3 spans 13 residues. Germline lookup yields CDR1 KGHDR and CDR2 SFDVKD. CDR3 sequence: CATRGRKAGELFF. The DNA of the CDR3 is TGTGCCACCAGGGGGAGGAAGGCAGGGGAGCTGTTTTTT.

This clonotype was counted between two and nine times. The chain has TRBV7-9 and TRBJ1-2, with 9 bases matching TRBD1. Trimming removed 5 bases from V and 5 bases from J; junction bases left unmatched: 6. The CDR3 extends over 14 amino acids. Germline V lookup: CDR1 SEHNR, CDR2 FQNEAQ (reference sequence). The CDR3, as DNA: TGTGCCAGCAGCCCACGGGACAGGGTGTATGGCTACACCTTC. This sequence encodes CASSPRDRVYGYTF.

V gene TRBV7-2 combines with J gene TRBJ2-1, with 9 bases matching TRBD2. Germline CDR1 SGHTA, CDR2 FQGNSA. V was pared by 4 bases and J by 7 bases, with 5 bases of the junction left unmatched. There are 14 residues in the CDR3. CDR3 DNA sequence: TGTGCCAGCAGCTATCCGGGACTAGCAAATGAGCAGTTCTTC. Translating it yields CASSYPGLANEQFF. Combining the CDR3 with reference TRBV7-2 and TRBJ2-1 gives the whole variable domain GAGVSQSPSNKVTEKGKDVELRCDPISGHTALYWYRQSLGQGLEFLIYFQGNSAPDKSGLPSDRFSAERTGGSVSTLTIQRTQQEDSAVYLCASSYPGLANEQFFGPGTRLTVL.

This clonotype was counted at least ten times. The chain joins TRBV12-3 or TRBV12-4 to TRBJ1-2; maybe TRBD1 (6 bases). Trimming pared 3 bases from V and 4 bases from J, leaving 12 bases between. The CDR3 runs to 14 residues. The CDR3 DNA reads TGTGCCAGCAGTTTGGGGGGGCGCCCCTATGGCTACACCTTC. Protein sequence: CASSLGGRPYGYTF.

CDR3: CSARDLTESYEQYF. As DNA, the CDR3 is TGCAGTGCTAGAGATCTAACAGAGTCCTACGAGCAGTACTTC. The rearrangement joins TRBV20-1 to TRBJ2-7, with unresolved D. Trimming took 0 bases from V and 1 from J, leaving 10 bases between them. Germline V gene lookup returns CDR1 DFQATT and CDR2 SNEGSKA (reference sequence). CDR3 size: 14 residues.

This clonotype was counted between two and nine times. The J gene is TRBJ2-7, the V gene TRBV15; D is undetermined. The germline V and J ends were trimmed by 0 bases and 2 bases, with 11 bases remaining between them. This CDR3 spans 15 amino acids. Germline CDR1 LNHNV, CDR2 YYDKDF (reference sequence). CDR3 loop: CATSRDRAIPYEQYF. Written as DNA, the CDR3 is TGTGCCACCAGCAGAGATCGCGCTATACCCTACGAGCAGTACTTC.

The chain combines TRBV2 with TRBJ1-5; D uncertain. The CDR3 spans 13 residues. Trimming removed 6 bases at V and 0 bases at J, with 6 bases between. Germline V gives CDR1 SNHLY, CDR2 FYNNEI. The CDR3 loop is CASRGDSNQPQHF. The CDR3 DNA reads TGTGCCAGCAGGGGCGATAGCAATCAGCCCCAGCATTTT.

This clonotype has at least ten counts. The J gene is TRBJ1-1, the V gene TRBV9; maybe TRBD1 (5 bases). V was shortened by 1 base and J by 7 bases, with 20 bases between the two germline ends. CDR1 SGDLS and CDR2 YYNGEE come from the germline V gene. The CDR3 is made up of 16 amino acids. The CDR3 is CASSVHGGPGTREAFF. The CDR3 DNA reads TGTGCCAGCAGCGTACACGGAGGTCCCGGGACCCGTGAAGCTTTCTTT.

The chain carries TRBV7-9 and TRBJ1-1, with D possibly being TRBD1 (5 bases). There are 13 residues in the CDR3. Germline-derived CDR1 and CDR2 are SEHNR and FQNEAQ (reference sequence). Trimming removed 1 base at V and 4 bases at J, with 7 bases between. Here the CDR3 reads CASSLEQGTEAFF. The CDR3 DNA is TGTGCCAGCAGCTTAGAGCAGGGCACTGAAGCTTTCTTT.

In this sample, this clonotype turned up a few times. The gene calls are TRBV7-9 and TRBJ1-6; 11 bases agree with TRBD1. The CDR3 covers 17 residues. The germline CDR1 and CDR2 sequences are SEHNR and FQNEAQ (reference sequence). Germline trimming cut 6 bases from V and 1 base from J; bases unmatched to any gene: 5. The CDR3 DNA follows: TGTGCCAGCAGTGGGGACAGGGGGAATTCCTATAATTCACCCCTCCACTTT. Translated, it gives CASSGDRGNSYNSPLHF. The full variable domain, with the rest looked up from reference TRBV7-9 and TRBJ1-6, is DTGVSQNPRHKITKRGQNVTFRCDPISEHNRLYWYRQTLGQGPEFLTYFQNEAQLEKSRLLSDRFSAERPKGSFSTLEIQRTEQGDSAMYLCASSGDRGNSYNSPLHFGNGTRLTVT.

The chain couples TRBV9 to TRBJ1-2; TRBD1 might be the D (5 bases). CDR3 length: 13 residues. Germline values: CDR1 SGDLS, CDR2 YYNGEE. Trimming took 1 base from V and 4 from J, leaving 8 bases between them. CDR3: CASSVSGSYGYTF. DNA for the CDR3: TGTGCCAGCAGCGTATCAGGGAGCTATGGCTACACCTTC.

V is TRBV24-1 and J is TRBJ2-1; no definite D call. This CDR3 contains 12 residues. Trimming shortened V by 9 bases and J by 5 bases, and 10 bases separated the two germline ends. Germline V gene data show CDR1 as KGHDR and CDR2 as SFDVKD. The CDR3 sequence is CATSRQDNEQFF. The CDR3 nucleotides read TGTGCCACCTCGAGACAAGACAATGAGCAGTTCTTC.

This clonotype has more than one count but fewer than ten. The CDR3 DNA is TGCAGTGCTAGAGCTTGGAGCGGTTCGGAGGGCCGGTCCTACGAGCAGTACTTC. Translation: CSARAWSGSEGRSYEQYF. The chain has TRBV20-1 and TRBJ2-7, with D perhaps TRBD2 (6 bases). CDR1 is DFQATT, CDR2 SNEGSKA, per germline (reference sequence). V lost 1 base and J 1 base, leaving 23 bases between the germline ends. This CDR3 comprises 18 residues.

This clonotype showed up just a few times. The DNA for the CDR3 is TGTGCCAGCAGCCAAGCGGGGGGGTCACCCCTCCACTTT. It is translated as CASSQAGGSPLHF. The chain employs TRBV11-2 and TRBJ1-6; D perhaps matches TRBD1 (5 bases). The CDR3 spans 13 residues. Deletions cut 5 bases from V and 10 bases from J, with 12 bases between. The V gene's germline CDR1 is SGHAT and CDR2 FQNNGV.